Following are 7 T cell receptor beta chains from one sample sequenced in a study of response to subunit inactivated influenza vaccine (dated by TCRdb to 2016 to 2018). The label giving this sample's time point can be read as: approximately 47 days after influenza vaccine administration. Libraries were made using RT-PCR. Instrument used: Illumina HiSeq 2500. The public reads were reanalyzed by TCRdb: fastp trimming at Q25, MiXCR alignment, in-frame beta chains only. When rows share a CDR3 protein, they turn into one entry using the most common DNA and genes. Here the sample has approximately 500,000 distinct CDR3 sequences; 10% to 15% occur a single time. Roughly 13% of the sample belongs to the ten largest clones. The source material was PBMCs from blood, sampled 40 to 50 days after vaccination. The source is a man aged 50-60 years who received an inactivated influenza vaccine. Donor details come from another sample of the same person, matched by shared clones.

The genes are TRBV14 and TRBJ2-3; tentative D call: TRBD1 (5 bases). V dropped 4 bases and J dropped 2 bases, with 13 bases sitting between them. This CDR3 region has 15 residues. CDR1 SGHDN and CDR2 FVKESK come from the germline V gene. CDR3 DNA: TGTGCCAGCAGCCTCCGTACAGGATTCACAGATACGCAGTATTTT. Its protein product is CASSLRTGFTDTQYF. Variable domain in full (rest from reference TRBV14 and TRBJ2-3): EAGVTQFPSHSVIEKGQTVTLRCDPISGHDNLYWYRRVMGKEIKFLLHFVKESKQDESGMPNNRFLAERTGGTYSTLKVQPAELEDSGVYFCASSLRTGFTDTQYFGPGTRLTVL.

This clonotype was observed a handful of times. The J gene is TRBJ1-2, the V gene TRBV12-3 or TRBV12-4, with D possibly matching TRBD1 (5 bases). With 6 bases removed from V and 8 bases from J, the gap between germline ends came to 13 bases. The CDR3 totals 12 residues. This CDR3 reads CASSGIPGGYTF. CDR3 DNA: TGTGCCAGCAGCGGGATACCAGGGGGCTACACCTTC.

This rearrangement joins TRBV7-2 to TRBJ1-6; D might be TRBD1 (6 bases). The CDR3 consists of 15 residues. The germline CDR1 and CDR2 sequences are SGHTA and FQGNSA. V lost 1 base and J 3 bases, leaving 7 bases between the germline ends. The CDR3 bases are TGTGCCAGCAGCTTAGTACAGGGCTATAATTCACCCCTCCACTTT. This encodes CASSLVQGYNSPLHF. Looking up the rest from reference TRBV7-2 and TRBJ1-6 gives the full variable domain: GAGVSQSPSNKVTEKGKDVELRCDPISGHTALYWYRQSLGQGLEFLIYFQGNSAPDKSGLPSDRFSAERTGGSVSTLTIQRTQQEDSAVYLCASSLVQGYNSPLHFGNGTRLTVT.

This clonotype was recorded a few times. The chain carries TRBV7-8 and TRBJ2-2, with 15 nucleotides matching TRBD2. Trimming removed 5 bases from V and 5 bases from J; junction bases left unmatched: 9. The CDR3 length is 18 residues. Germline CDR1 is SGHVS and CDR2 is FQNEAQ. The CDR3 coding sequence is TGTGCCAGCAGCCCCCGGACTAGCGGGAGGGCGGTGACCGGGGAGCTGTTTTTT. Its translation: CASSPRTSGRAVTGELFF. The full variable domain, in which reference TRBV7-8 and TRBJ2-2 provide the parts outside the CDR3, is GAGVSQSPRYKVAKRGQDVALRCDPISGHVSLFWYQQALGQGPEFLTYFQNEAQLDKSGLPSDRFFAERPEGSVSTLKIQRTQQEDSAVYLCASSPRTSGRAVTGELFFGEGSRLTVL.

CDR3 in amino acids: CASSFTGTSRQETQYF. CDR3 sequence (DNA): TGCGCCAGCAGCTTCACCGGGACTAGCAGACAAGAGACCCAGTACTTC. The rearrangement joins TRBV5-1 to TRBJ2-5, with 9 bases fitting TRBD2. V shed 2 bases and J 2 bases; nucleotides not matched to a gene: 7. CDR3 length equals 16 residues. The germline CDR1 and CDR2 sequences are SGHRS and YFSETQ.

This clonotype was picked up a small number of times. The chain has TRBV5-1 and TRBJ2-3, with 9 bases identical to TRBD2. The CDR3 extends over 17 amino acids. Germline CDR1 is SGHRS and CDR2 is YFSETQ. V dropped 0 bases and J dropped 5; count of bases not matched to a gene: 10. CDR3 sequence: CASSLARGGRALDTQYF. The DNA for the CDR3 is TGCGCCAGCAGCTTGGCCCGTGGCGGGAGGGCCCTAGATACGCAGTATTTT. Looking up the rest from reference TRBV5-1 and TRBJ2-3 gives the full variable domain: KAGVTQTPRYLIKTRGQQVTLSCSPISGHRSVSWYQQTPGQGLQFLFEYFSETQRNKGNFPGRFSGRQFSNSRSEMNVSTLELGDSALYLCASSLARGGRALDTQYFGPGTRLTVL.

The sample holds a few counts of this clonotype. The V and J genes are TRBV9 and TRBJ2-3; no clear D. Trimming left V 4 bases short and J 6 bases short, with 9 bases between. CDR1 SGDLS and CDR2 YYNGEE come from the germline V gene. The CDR3 is 12 residues long. The CDR3 sequence is CASSPTFDTQYF. For the CDR3, the DNA is TGTGCCAGCAGCCCTACGTTTGATACGCAGTATTTT.